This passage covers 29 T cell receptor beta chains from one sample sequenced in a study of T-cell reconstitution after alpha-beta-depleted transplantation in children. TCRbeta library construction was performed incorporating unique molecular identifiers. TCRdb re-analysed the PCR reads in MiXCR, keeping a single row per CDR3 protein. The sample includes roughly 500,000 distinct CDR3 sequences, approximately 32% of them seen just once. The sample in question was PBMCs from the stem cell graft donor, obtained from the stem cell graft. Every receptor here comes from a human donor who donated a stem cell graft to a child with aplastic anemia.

CDR3: CASSRRVAIHEQYV. CDR3 bases: TGTGCCAGCAGTCGCCGGGTAGCGATCCACGAGCAGTACGTC. This sequence joins TRBV6-2 or TRBV6-3 and TRBJ2-7; tentatively, D is TRBD2 (5 bases). CDR1 and CDR2 (germline): MNHEY, SVGEGT. CDR3 length: 14 residues. V dropped 5 bases and J dropped 5 bases, with 16 bases sitting between them.

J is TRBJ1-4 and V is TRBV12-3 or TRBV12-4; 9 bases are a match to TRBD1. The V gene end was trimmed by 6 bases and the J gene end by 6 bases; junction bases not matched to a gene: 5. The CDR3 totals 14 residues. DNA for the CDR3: TGTGCCAGCAGAGGACAGGGGAAGGATGAAAAACTGTTTTTT. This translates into CASRGQGKDEKLFF.

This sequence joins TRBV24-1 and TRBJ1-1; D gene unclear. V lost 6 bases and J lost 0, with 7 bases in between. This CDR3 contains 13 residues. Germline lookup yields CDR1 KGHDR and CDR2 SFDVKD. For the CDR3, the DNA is TGTGCCACCAGTCCGGGGTTGAACACTGAAGCTTTCTTT. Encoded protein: CATSPGLNTEAFF.

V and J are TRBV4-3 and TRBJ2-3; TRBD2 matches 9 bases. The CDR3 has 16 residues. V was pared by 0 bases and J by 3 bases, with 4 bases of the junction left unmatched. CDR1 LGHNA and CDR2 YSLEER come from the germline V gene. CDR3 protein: CASSQDFSGRTDTQYF. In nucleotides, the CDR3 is TGCGCCAGCAGCCAAGATTTTAGCGGGAGAACAGATACGCAGTATTTT.

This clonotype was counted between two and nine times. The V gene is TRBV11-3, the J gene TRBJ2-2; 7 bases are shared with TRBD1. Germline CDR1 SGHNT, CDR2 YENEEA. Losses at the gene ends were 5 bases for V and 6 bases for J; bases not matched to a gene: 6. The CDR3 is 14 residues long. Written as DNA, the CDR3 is TGTGCCAGCAGCCACGCCGGACAGGCCGGGGAGCTGTTTTTT. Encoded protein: CASSHAGQAGELFF. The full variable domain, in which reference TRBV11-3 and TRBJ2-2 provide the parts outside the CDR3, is EAGVVQSPRYKIIEKKQPVAFWCNPISGHNTLYWYLQNLGQGPELLIRYENEEAVDDSQLPKDRFSAERLKGVDSTLKIQPAELGDSAVYLCASSHAGQAGELFFGEGSRLTVL.

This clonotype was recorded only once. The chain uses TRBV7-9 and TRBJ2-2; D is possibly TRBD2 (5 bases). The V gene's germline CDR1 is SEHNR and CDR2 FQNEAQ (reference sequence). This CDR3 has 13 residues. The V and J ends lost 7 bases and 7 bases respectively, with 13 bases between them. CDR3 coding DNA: TGTGCCAGCAACCGTGGGGAGAGCGGGGAGCTGTTTTTT. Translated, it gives CASNRGESGELFF. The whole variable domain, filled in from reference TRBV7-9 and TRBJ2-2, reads DTGVSQNPRHKITKRGQNVTFRCDPISEHNRLYWYRQTLGQGPEFLTYFQNEAQLEKSRLLSDRFSAERPKGSFSTLEIQRTEQGDSAMYLCASNRGESGELFFGEGSRLTVL.

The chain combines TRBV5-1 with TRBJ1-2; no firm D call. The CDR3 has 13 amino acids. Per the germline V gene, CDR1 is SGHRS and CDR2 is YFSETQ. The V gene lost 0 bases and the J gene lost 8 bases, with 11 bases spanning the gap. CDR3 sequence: CASSLVVERGYTF. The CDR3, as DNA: TGCGCCAGCAGCTTGGTCGTGGAAAGGGGCTACACCTTC.

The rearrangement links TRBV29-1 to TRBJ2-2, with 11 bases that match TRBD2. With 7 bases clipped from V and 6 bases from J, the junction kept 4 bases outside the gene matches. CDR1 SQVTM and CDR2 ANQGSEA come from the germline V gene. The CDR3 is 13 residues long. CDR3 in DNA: TGCAGCGGGGGGACTAGCGGTGCCGGGGAGCTGTTTTTT. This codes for CSGGTSGAGELFF.

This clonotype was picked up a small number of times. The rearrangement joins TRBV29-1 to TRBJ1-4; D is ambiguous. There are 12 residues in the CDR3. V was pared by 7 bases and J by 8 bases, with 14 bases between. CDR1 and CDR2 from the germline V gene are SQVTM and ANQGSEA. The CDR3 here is CSAAGYEEKLFF. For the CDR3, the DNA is TGCAGCGCCGCCGGGTACGAAGAAAAACTGTTTTTT.

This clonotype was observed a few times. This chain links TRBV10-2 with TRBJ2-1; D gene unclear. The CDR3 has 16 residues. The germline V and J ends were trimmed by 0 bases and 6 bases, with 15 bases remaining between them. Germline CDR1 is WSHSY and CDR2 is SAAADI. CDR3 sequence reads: CASSESAGFPLNEQFF. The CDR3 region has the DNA TGCGCCAGCAGTGAGTCGGCCGGATTCCCACTCAATGAGCAGTTCTTC.

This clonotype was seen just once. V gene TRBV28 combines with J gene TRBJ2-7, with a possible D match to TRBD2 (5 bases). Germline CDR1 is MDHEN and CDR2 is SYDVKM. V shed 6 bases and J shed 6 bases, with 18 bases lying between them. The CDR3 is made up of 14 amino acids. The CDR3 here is CASRSLSPGGEQYF. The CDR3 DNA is TGTGCCAGCAGGAGCCTGTCACCCGGAGGCGAGCAGTACTTC.

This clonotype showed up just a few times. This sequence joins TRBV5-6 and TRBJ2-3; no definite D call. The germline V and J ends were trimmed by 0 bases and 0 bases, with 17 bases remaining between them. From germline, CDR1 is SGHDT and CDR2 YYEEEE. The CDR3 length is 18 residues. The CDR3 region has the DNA TGTGCCAGCAGCTTGGAGATCCTGGGCGGAGCTAGCACAGATACGCAGTATTTT. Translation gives CASSLEILGGASTDTQYF.

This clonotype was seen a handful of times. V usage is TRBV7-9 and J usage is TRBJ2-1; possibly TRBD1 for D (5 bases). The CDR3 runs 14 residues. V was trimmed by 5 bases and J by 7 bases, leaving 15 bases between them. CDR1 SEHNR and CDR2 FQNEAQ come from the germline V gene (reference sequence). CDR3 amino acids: CASSPIGARNEQFF. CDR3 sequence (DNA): TGTGCCAGCAGCCCCATAGGGGCGAGGAATGAGCAGTTCTTC. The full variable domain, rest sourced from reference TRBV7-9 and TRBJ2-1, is DTGVSQNPRHKITKRGQNVTFRCDPISEHNRLYWYRQTLGQGPEFLTYFQNEAQLEKSRLLSDRFSAERPKGSFSTLEIQRTEQGDSAMYLCASSPIGARNEQFFGPGTRLTVL.

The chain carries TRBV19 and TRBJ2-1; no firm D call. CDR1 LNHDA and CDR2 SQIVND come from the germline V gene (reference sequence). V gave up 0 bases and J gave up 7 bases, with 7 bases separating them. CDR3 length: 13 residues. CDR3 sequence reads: CASSIEYGNEQFF. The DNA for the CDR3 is TGTGCCAGTAGTATAGAATATGGGAATGAGCAGTTCTTC. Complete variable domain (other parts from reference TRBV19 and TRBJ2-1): DGGITQSPKYLFRKEGQNVTLSCEQNLNHDAMYWYRQDPGQGLRLIYYSQIVNDFQKGDIAEGYSVSREKKESFPLTVTSAQKNPTAFYLCASSIEYGNEQFFGPGTRLTVL.

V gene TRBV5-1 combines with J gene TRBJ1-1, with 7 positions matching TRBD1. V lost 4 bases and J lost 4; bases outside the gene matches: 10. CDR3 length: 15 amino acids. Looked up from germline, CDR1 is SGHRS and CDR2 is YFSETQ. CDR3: CASSPITGEGTEAFF. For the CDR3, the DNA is TGCGCCAGCAGCCCAATTACAGGGGAGGGCACTGAAGCTTTCTTT. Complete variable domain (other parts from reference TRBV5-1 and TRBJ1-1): KAGVTQTPRYLIKTRGQQVTLSCSPISGHRSVSWYQQTPGQGLQFLFEYFSETQRNKGNFPGRFSGRQFSNSRSEMNVSTLELGDSALYLCASSPITGEGTEAFFGQGTRLTVV.

CDR3 coding DNA: TGTGCCATCAGGGCCCCGGTTGATAATTCACCCCTCCACTTT. The encoded protein is CAIRAPVDNSPLHF. The chain has TRBV10-3 and TRBJ1-6, with D uncertain. Trimming took off 6 bases at V and 5 bases at J, with 11 bases between the two ends. CDR3 size: 14 residues. CDR1 is ENHRY and CDR2 is SYGVKD in the germline V gene.

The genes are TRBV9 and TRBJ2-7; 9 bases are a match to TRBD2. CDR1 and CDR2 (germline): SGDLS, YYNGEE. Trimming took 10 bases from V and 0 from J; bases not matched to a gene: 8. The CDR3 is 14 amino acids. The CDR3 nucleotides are TGTGCCTGGTGGAGCGGGGGGAGCTCCTACGAGCAGTACGTC. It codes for CAWWSGGSSYEQYV.

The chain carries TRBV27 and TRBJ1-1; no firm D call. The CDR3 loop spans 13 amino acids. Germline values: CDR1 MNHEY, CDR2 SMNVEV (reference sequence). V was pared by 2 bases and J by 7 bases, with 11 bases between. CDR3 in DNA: TGTGCCAGCAGTTTAGGGAGCAGATATGAAGCTTTCTTT. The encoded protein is CASSLGSRYEAFF.

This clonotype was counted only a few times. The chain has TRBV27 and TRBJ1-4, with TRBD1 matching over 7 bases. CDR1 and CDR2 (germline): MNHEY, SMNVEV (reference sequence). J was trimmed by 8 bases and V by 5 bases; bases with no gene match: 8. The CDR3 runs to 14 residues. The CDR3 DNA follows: TGTGCCAGCAGTCGAGACAGGGTTGGCGAAAAACTGTTTTTT. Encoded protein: CASSRDRVGEKLFF.

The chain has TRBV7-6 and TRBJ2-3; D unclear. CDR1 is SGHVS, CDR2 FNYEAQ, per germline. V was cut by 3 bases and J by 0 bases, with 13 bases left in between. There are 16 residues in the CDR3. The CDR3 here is CASSLRPAASTDTQYF. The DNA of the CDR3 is TGTGCCAGCAGCTTGAGGCCGGCAGCTAGCACAGATACGCAGTATTTT.

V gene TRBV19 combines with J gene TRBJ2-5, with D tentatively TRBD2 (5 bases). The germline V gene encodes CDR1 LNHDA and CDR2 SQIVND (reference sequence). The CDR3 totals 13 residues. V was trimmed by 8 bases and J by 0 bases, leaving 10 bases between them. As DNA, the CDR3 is TGTGCCAGTGGGCGGGCCCACCAAGAGACCCAGTACTTC. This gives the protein CASGRAHQETQYF.

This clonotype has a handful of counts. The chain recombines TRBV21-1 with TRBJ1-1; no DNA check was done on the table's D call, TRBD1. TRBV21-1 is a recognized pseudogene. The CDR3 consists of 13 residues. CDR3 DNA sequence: TGTGCCAGCAGCAAGAGGGGTCTGAGGGAAGCTTTCTTT. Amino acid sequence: CASSKRGLREAFF.

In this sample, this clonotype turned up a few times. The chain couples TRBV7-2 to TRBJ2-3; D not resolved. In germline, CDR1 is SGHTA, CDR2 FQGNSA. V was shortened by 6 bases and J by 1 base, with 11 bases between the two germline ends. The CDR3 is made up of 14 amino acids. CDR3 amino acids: CASRDLRGTDTQYF. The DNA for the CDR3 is TGTGCCAGCAGGGACCTCCGAGGCACAGATACGCAGTATTTT. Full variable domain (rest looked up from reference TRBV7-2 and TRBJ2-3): GAGVSQSPSNKVTEKGKDVELRCDPISGHTALYWYRQSLGQGLEFLIYFQGNSAPDKSGLPSDRFSAERTGGSVSTLTIQRTQQEDSAVYLCASRDLRGTDTQYFGPGTRLTVL.

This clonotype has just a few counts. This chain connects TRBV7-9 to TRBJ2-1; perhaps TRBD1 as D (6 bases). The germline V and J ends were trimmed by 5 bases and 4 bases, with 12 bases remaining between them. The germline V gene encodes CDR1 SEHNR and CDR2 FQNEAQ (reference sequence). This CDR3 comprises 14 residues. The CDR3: CASSRSTGYNEQFF. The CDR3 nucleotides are TGTGCCAGCAGCCGGTCGACAGGTTACAATGAGCAGTTCTTC.

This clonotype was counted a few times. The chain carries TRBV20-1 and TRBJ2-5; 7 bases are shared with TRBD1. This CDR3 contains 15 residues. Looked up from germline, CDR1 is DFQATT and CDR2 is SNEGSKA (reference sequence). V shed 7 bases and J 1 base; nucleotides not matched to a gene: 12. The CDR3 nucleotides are TGCAGTGTCGAAGACAGGGTGAAAGGCCAAGAGACCCAGTACTTC. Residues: CSVEDRVKGQETQYF.

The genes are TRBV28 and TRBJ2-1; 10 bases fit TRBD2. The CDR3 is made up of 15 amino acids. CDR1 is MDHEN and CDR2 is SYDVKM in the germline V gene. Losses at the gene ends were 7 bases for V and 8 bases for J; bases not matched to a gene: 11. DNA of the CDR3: TGTGCCAGCACTGAAGCGGGAGGGAATCGGGATGAGCAGTTCTTC. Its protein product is CASTEAGGNRDEQFF.

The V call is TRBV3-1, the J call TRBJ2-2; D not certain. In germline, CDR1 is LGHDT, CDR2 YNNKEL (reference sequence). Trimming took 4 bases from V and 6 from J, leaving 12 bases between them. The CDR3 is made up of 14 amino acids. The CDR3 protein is CASSRTRSAGELFF. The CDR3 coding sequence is TGTGCCAGCAGCCGAACCCGGAGCGCCGGGGAGCTGTTTTTT.

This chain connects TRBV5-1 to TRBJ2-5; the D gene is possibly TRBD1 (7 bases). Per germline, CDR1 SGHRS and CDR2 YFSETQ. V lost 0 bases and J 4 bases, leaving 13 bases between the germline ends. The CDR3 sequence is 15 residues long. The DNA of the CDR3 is TGCGCCAGCAGCTTGGGTCAGGGGGAGGTAGAGACCCAGTACTTC. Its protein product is CASSLGQGEVETQYF.

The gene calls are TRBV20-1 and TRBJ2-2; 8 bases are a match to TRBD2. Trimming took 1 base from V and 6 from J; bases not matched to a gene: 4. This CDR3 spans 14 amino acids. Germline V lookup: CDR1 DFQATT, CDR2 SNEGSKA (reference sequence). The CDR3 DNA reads TGCAGTGCTAGAGTTGCGGGAGGATCCGGGGAGCTGTTTTTT. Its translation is CSARVAGGSGELFF.